The clone carrying this TCR beta chain has a single count. This sample is drawn from a study of T cell changes during pregnancy in multiple sclerosis. The protocol was immunoSEQ multiplex PCR, while the TCRdb copy is restricted to in-frame clones and leaves out a portion. Seen here are roughly 61,000 clones, 93% observed once, and the top ten hold 1.8%. Germline values: CDR1 MDHEN, CDR2 SYDVKM. Trimming cost V 6 bases and J 0 bases; bases outside gene matches: 5. The length of the CDR3 is 16 residues. This receptor was identified in a female donor with multiple sclerosis, enrolled in a pregnancy study. Here the sequenced sample was peripheral blood, taken after pregnancy. V gene TRBV28 combines with J gene TRBJ2-4; TRBD2 aligns across 10 bases. CDR3 amino acids: CASSQWTSGAKNIQYF. The DNA for the CDR3 is TGTGCCAGCAGCCAATGGACTAGCGGAGCCAAAAACATTCAGTACTTC.